A single sample gave rise to the 13 T cell receptor beta chains below, sequenced in a study of cytomegalovirus exposure and HLA in healthy donors. The PCR contained 60 Vbeta and 13 Jbeta primers. Clones were read by immunoSEQ multiplex PCR, and TCRdb kept only the in-frame ones, dropping some. This sample has approximately 130,000 clones, with 81% found just once. What was sequenced was PBMCs. These receptors all come from a middle-aged man in good health and CMV-seronegative.

DNA for the CDR3: TGTGCCAGTAGTACCTCCGTCCGGACAGGGGCGGGCAATGAGCAGTTCTTC. Protein product: CASSTSVRTGAGNEQFF. The rearrangement uses TRBV19 and TRBJ2-1, with 9 bases matching TRBD1. Looked up from germline, CDR1 is LNHDA and CDR2 is SQIVND (reference sequence). The CDR3 is 17 amino acids. Germline trimming cut 4 bases from V and 6 bases from J; bases unmatched to any gene: 13.

Turning to this clone: One end of the junction does not line up with germline, which may come from a read error. V gene TRBV6-1 combines with J gene TRBJ2-6; D might be TRBD1 (5 bases). The CDR3 extends over 15 amino acids. The V gene's germline CDR1 is MNHNS and CDR2 SASEGT. The CDR3, as DNA: TGTGCCAGCAGCCCCCAGTACCCTGGGGCCAACGGCCTGACTTTC. Its protein is CASSPQYPGANGLTF.

The chain couples TRBV29-1 to TRBJ1-2; 7 bases are shared with TRBD1. The CDR3 has 13 residues. Germline CDR1 SQVTM, CDR2 ANQGSEA. Trimming cost V 5 bases and J 8 bases; bases outside gene matches: 11. The CDR3 loop reads CSVTDRVVQGYTF. The CDR3 nucleotides read TGCAGCGTTACTGACAGGGTGGTACAGGGCTACACCTTC.

The chain joins TRBV5-1 to TRBJ2-3, with D possibly TRBD2 on 6 matching bases. Per the germline V gene, CDR1 is SGHRS and CDR2 is YFSETQ. V lost 5 bases and J lost 2, with 15 bases in between. The CDR3 sequence is 15 residues long. The CDR3: CASRGSRGTTDTQYF. CDR3 DNA sequence: TGCGCCAGCAGAGGTAGTCGGGGGACCACAGATACGCAGTATTTT.

This clone occurred a few times. The chain combines TRBV9 with TRBJ2-1, with TRBD1 matching over 8 bases. The V and J ends lost 0 bases and 8 bases, in that order; junction bases with no gene match: 4. The CDR3 totals 14 residues. The V gene's germline CDR1 is SGDLS and CDR2 YYNGEE. CDR3 sequence: CASSVAYRGDEQFF. As DNA, the CDR3 is TGTGCCAGCAGCGTAGCTTACAGGGGGGATGAGCAGTTCTTC.

This clone appeared a single time. Relative to the germline gene, one junction end is altered; a read error may explain this. The V call is TRBV6-6, the J call TRBJ2-7, with 9 nucleotides matching TRBD1. This CDR3 comprises 16 residues. Germline V gene sequence: CDR1 MNHNY, CDR2 SVGAGI (reference sequence). The chain's CDR3 is CASCYSGTGSAYEQYF. CDR3 bases: TGTGCCAGCTGTTACTCCGGGACAGGGTCCGCTTACGAGCAGTACTTC.

This chain connects TRBV9 to TRBJ1-5; TRBD1 agrees at 7 bases. The CDR3 has 14 amino acids. Germline loops: CDR1 SGDLS, CDR2 YYNGEE. The ends lost 4 bases at V and 3 bases at J; junction bases unmatched: 4. The CDR3 sequence: CASSHGQANQPQHF. Here the CDR3 DNA reads TGTGCCAGCAGCCACGGACAGGCCAATCAGCCCCAGCATTTT.

J is TRBJ1-2 and V is TRBV14; possible D gene TRBD1, 6 bases. The CDR3 loop spans 13 amino acids. V was clipped by 4 bases and J by 4 bases, with 10 bases between them. Germline loops: CDR1 SGHDN, CDR2 FVKESK. CDR3 in DNA: TGTGCCAGCAGCCGACAGGTTACCTATGGCTACACCTTC. This translates into CASSRQVTYGYTF.

Concerning this clone itself: At one boundary the junction diverges from the germline segment, which might be a read error. Here the CDR3 DNA reads TGTTCCAGCAGCTTAGAGTGGAGGGTAGGTACTGAAGCTTTCTTT. Protein: CSSSLEWRVGTEAFF. V usage is TRBV7-9 and J usage is TRBJ1-1; the D is unclear. From germline, CDR1 is SEHNR and CDR2 FQNEAQ (reference sequence). This CDR3 has 15 residues.

The count of this clone is one. The chain combines TRBV6-5 with TRBJ1-6; D not certain. CDR3 length: 12 residues. V lost 4 bases and J lost 9, with 7 bases in between. CDR1 and CDR2 (germline): MNHEY, SVGAGI. The CDR3 region is CASSFEVSPLHF. CDR3 nucleotides: TGTGCCAGCAGTTTTGAGGTTTCACCCCTCCACTTT.

The genes are TRBV4-3 and TRBJ2-1; TRBD2 is a possible D gene (7 bases). The CDR3 has 14 residues. V lost 5 bases and J lost 9, with 17 bases in between. Looked up from germline, CDR1 is LGHNA and CDR2 is YSLEER. CDR3 coding DNA: TGCGCCAGCAGCACTGTGGCCGGGGGGCTTGAGCAGTTCTTC. Its translation: CASSTVAGGLEQFF.

The V call is TRBV2, the J call TRBJ1-4; no reliable D call. Trimming removed 8 bases at V and 3 bases at J, with 16 bases between. This CDR3 region has 15 residues. The V gene's germline CDR1 is SNHLY and CDR2 FYNNEI. Written as DNA, the CDR3 is TGTGCCAGCGGAAGGGAGCCCTCTTCTAATGAAAAACTGTTTTTT. Protein product: CASGREPSSNEKLFF.

The chain uses TRBV10-3 and TRBJ2-3, with D possibly being TRBD1 (5 bases). The CDR3 spans 15 residues. The germline V and J ends were trimmed by 10 bases and 2 bases, with 19 bases remaining between them. Germline CDR1 and CDR2: ENHRY and SYGVKD. The CDR3 nucleotides are TGTGCCACCCTTCCCCCAGGGTCCCACACAGATACGCAGTATTTT. This gives the protein CATLPPGSHTDTQYF.